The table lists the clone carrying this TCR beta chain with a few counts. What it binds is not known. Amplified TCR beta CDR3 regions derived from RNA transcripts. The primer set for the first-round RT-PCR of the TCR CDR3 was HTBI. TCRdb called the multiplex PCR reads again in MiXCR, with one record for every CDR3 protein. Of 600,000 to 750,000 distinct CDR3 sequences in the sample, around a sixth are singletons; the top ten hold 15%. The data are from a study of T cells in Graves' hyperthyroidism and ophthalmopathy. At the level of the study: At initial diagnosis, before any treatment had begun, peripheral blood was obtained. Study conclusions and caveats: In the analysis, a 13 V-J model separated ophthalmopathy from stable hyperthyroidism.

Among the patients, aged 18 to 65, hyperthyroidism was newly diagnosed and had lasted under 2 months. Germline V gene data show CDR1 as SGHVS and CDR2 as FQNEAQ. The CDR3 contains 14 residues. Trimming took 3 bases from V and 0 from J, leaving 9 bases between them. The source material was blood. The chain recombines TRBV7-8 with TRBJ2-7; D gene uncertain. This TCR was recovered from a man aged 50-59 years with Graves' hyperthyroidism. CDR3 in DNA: TGTGCCAGCAGCTTTCTAGACCCCTCCTACGAGCAGTACTTC. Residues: CASSFLDPSYEQYF.